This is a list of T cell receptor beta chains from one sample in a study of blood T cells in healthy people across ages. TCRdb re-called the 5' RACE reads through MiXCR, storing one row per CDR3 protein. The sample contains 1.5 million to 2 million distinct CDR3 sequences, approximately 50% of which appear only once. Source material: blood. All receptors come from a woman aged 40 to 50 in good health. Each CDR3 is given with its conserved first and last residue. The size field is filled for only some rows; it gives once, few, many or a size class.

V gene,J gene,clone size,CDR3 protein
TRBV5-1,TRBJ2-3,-,CASSVHGRGVRGTDTRYF
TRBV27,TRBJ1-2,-,CASSLDPGGAANYGYTF
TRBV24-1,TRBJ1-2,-,CATSDNPVSYGYTF
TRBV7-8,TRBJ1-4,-,CASSAGPNEKLFF
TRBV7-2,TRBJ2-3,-,CASSLLYGTDTQYF
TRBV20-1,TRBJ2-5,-,CSARDLREQYF
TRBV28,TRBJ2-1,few,CASTRTGEYNEQFF
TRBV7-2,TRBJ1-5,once,CASSLDGGLGNQPQHF
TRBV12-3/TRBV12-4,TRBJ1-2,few,CASGFGLNYGYTF
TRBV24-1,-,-,CATSDPGTGAYNEQYF
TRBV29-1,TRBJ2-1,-,CSVEQTSGGAANEQFF
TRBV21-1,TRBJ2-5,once,CASSKAKRTGAVWDANEQYF
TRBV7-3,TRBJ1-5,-,CASSLNLDQPQHF
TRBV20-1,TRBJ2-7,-,CSARDRSGNYEQYF
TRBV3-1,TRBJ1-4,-,CASSQASPGRGGRGEKLFF
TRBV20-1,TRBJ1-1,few,CSAREGEVLNTEAFF
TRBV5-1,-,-,CASSPGTSILETQYF
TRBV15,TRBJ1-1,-,CATSKGENTEAFF
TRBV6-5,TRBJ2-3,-,CAAIRGDTQYF
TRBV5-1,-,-,CASSFGASTTSYEQYF
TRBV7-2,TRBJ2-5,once,CASSLAAGFEETQYF
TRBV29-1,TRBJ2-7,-,CSVGGLRDEQYF
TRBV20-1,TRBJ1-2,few,CSATTPNYGYTF
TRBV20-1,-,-,CSARDRGLNIQYF
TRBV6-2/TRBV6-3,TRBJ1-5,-,CASSSTDGPGQPQHF
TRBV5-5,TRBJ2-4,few,CASSSGGWGLENIQYF
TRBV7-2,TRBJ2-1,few,CASSLVTPAIAIDNEQFF
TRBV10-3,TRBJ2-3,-,CATENRQRLTDTQYF
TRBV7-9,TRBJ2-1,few,CASVGASGGVNEQFF
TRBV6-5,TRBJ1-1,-,CASSSPGGTSEAFF
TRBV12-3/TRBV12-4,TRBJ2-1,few,CASSGGPRYNEQFF
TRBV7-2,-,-,CASSLRRGATETQYF
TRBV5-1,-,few,CASSLTGTFRETQYF
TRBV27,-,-,CASSMTSGGGETQYF
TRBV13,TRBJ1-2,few,CASSPSGELEGYTF
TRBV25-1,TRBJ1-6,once,CASSDLRGSPLHF
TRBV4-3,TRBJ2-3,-,CASSHSRGTSGARDTQYF
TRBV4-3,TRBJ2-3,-,CASSQIGADTQYF
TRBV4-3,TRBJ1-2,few,CASSQEVGVGKNTF
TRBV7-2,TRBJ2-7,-,CASSPSWATSYEQYF
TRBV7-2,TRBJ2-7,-,CASRTQGTIVEQYF
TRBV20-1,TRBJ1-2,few,CSARDQSAWYTF
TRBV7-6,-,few,CASSPPRGGMRETQYF
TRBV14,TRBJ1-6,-,CASSQDLFWAPLHF
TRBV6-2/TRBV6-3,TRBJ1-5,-,CASSYYGGEDQPQHF
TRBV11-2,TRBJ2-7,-,CASSWGQGDPYEQYF
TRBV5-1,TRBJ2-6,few,CASSLSQAGANVLTF
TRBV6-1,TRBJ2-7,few,CASSEVDDHYEQYF
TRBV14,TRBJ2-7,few,CASSQEAGELEQYF
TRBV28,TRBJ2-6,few,CASSPKGLGGHLQSGANVLTF
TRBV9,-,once,CASSDPKGQGASYEQYF
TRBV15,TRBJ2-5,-,CATSSGTGVQETQYF
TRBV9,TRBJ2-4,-,CASSARQGDPKNIQYF
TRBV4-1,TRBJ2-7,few,CASSQGTPPSGEQYF
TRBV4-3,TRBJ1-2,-,CASSQDRGGTNYGYTF
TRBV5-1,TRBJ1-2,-,CASSTLHDYTF
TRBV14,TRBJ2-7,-,CAACDRGSGEQYF
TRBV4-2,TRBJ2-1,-,CASSHWGAEQFF
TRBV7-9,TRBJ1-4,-,CASREKLFF
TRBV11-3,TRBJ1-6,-,CASSFIQAGEAHNSPLHF